Presented here are 13 T cell receptor beta chains from one specimen sequenced in a study of human T cells and chemical hapten exposure. The time point is: patch test 2, 6 weeks after DPC sensitization. This sample's treatment: therapeutic diphenylcyclopropenone sensitization with weekly scalp DPC. Via MiXCR, TCRdb re-called the RACE reads, giving one row per CDR3 protein. The sample holds hundreds of thousands of distinct CDR3 sequences, under 6.5% seen once. The sample was whole blood, taken in connection with sensitization to the hapten diphenylcyclopropenone (DPC). All receptors come from a young woman with alopecia areata. Some clones in this sample may be carry-over from other donors' samples.

The CDR3 protein is CASSLSAGPYEQYF. The CDR3 DNA sequence: TGTGCCAGCAGCTTAAGTGCCGGCCCCTACGAGCAGTACTTC. The chain carries TRBV7-2 and TRBJ2-7; no clear D. V lost 2 bases and J lost 2, with 10 bases in between. Germline loops: CDR1 SGHTA, CDR2 FQGNSA. The CDR3 spans 14 residues.

This clonotype was observed a few times. The chain is built from TRBV12-3 or TRBV12-4 and TRBJ2-7; possible D gene TRBD1, 7 bases. The CDR3 spans 15 residues. The ends were cut back, 3 bases at V and 3 bases at J, with 15 bases in the middle. The CDR3 coding sequence is TGTGCCAGCAGTTTTCTGACAGGGAGGAACTACGAGCAGTACTTC. Its translation: CASSFLTGRNYEQYF.

This clonotype was seen repeatedly, ten times or more. V gene TRBV24-1 combines with J gene TRBJ2-2; D remains ambiguous. This CDR3 is 12 amino acids long. Germline-derived CDR1 and CDR2 are KGHDR and SFDVKD. V gave up 2 bases and J gave up 6 bases, with 3 bases separating them. This CDR3 reads CATSDSPGELFF. In DNA form, the CDR3 reads TGTGCCACCAGTGATTCACCCGGGGAGCTGTTTTTT.

Only a few counts were recorded for this clonotype. The CDR3 DNA reads as TGCGCCAGCAGCTCGGACAGGGCCTTGAACACTGAAGCTTTCTTT. Its translation: CASSSDRALNTEAFF. V is TRBV5-1 and J is TRBJ1-1, with 8 bases fitting TRBD1. Per germline, CDR1 SGHRS and CDR2 YFSETQ. After removal of 3 bases from V and 0 bases from J, the junction contained 4 bases not matched to a gene. This CDR3 is 15 amino acids long.

This clonotype turned up a few times. The J gene is TRBJ2-4, the V gene TRBV6-1, with TRBD2 matching over 8 bases. The CDR3 has 18 residues. V dropped 8 bases and J dropped 0; count of bases not matched to a gene: 15. Per the germline V gene, CDR1 is MNHNS and CDR2 is SASEGT. This CDR3 is CASGYPSEAGGAKNIQYF. The CDR3 DNA is TGTGCCAGCGGATACCCCTCGGAGGCGGGGGGAGCCAAAAACATTCAGTACTTC.

V is TRBV4-3 and J is TRBJ2-1; 10 bases line up with TRBD2. V dropped 0 bases and J dropped 10; count of bases not matched to a gene: 3. CDR3 size: 14 residues. CDR1 is LGHNA and CDR2 is YSLEER in the germline V gene. The CDR3 DNA reads TGCGCCAGCAGCCAAGATACAGCGGGGGGGGAGCAGTTCTTC. This encodes CASSQDTAGGEQFF.

This clonotype has ten or more counts. This chain links TRBV7-2 with TRBJ2-5, with 10 nucleotides matching TRBD2. This CDR3 spans 15 amino acids. The V segment lost 6 bases and the J segment 7 bases; nucleotides outside the gene matches: 11. In germline, CDR1 is SGHTA, CDR2 FQGNSA. CDR3 region: CASRLAGAFWRTQYF. CDR3 nucleotides: TGTGCCAGCAGGCTAGCGGGGGCGTTCTGGAGGACCCAGTACTTC.

This clonotype was counted many times. This chain joins TRBV5-1 and TRBJ1-4, with a possible D match to TRBD1 (6 bases). Germline assignment: CDR1 SGHRS and CDR2 YFSETQ. The CDR3 extends over 15 amino acids. V was pared by 1 base and J by 7 bases, with 14 bases between. The CDR3 nucleotides are TGCGCCAGCAGCTTGACGGGGGCGCCGGGTGAAAAACTGTTTTTT. This translates into CASSLTGAPGEKLFF. The complete variable domain, with remaining parts taken from reference TRBV5-1 and TRBJ1-4, reads KAGVTQTPRYLIKTRGQQVTLSCSPISGHRSVSWYQQTPGQGLQFLFEYFSETQRNKGNFPGRFSGRQFSNSRSEMNVSTLELGDSALYLCASSLTGAPGEKLFFGSGTQLSVL.

This clonotype was observed at least ten times. The chain employs TRBV4-3 and TRBJ1-4; D gene uncertain. Per germline, CDR1 LGHNA and CDR2 YSLEER. Trimming pared 3 bases from V and 2 bases from J, leaving 13 bases between. The CDR3 has 16 residues. The CDR3 spells CASSQGDQATNEKLFF. The CDR3 bases are TGCGCCAGCAGCCAGGGCGACCAAGCCACTAATGAAAAACTGTTTTTT.

The table lists this clonotype with a few counts. This chain connects TRBV5-1 to TRBJ2-2; D possibly matches TRBD1 or TRBD2 (5 bases each). The CDR3 consists of 15 residues. CDR1 SGHRS and CDR2 YFSETQ come from the germline V gene. Trimming shortened V by 5 bases and J by 3 bases, and 14 bases separated the two germline ends. The CDR3 region has the DNA TGCGCCAGCAGTTTGCGAGGGGTCGACACCGGGGAGCTGTTTTTT. Translation: CASSLRGVDTGELFF.

The sample holds a few counts of this clonotype. The V gene is TRBV5-6, the J gene TRBJ2-1; maybe TRBD1 (5 bases). Trimming removed 4 bases at V and 8 bases at J, with 13 bases between. This CDR3 is built from 13 residues. CDR1 and CDR2 (germline): SGHDT, YYEEEE. CDR3 sequence: CASSRSQGYEQFF. The CDR3 region has the DNA TGTGCCAGCAGCCGAAGTCAGGGTTATGAGCAGTTCTTC.

This sequence joins TRBV12-3 or TRBV12-4 and TRBJ2-3; D gene unclear. Trimming removed 1 base at V and 11 bases at J, with 10 bases between. This CDR3 region has 12 residues. The CDR3 sequence is CASSLVPMGQYF. The CDR3 bases are TGTGCCAGCAGTTTAGTCCCCATGGGGCAGTATTTT.

This clonotype was seen many times. The chain uses TRBV7-2 and TRBJ2-1; 7 bases match TRBD1. Germline V CDR1 and CDR2: SGHTA, FQGNSA. Trimming took 1 base from V and 1 from J; bases not matched to a gene: 1. This CDR3 has 15 amino acids. This chain's CDR3 is CASSLDRGSYNEQFF. CDR3 bases: TGTGCCAGCAGCTTAGACAGGGGTTCCTACAATGAGCAGTTCTTC.